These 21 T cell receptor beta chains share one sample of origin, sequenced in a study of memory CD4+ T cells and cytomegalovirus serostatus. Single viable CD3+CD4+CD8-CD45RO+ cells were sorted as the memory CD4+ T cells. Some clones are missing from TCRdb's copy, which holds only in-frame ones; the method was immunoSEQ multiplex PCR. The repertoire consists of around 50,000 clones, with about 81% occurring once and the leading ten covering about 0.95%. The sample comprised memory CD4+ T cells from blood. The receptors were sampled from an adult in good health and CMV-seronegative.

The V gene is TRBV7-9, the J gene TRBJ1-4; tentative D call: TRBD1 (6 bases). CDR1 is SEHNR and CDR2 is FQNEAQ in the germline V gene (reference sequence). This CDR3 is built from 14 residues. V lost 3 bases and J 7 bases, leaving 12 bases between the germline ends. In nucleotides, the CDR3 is TGTGCCAGCAGCTTGCGAACAGGGAGTGAAAAACTGTTTTTT. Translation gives CASSLRTGSEKLFF.

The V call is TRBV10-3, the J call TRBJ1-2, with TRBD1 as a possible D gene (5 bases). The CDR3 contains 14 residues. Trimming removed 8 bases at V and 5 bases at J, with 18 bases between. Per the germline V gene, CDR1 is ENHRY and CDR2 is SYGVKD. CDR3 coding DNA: TGTGCCATCCGTGGGACGGACAAATTATATGGCTACACCTTC. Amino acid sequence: CAIRGTDKLYGYTF.

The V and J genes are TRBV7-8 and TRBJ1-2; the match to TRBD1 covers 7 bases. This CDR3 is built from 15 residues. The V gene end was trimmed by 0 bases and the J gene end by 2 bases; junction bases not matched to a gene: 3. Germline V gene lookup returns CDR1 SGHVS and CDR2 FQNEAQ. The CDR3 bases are TGTGCCAGCAGCTTAGCACTACAGGGGAACTATGGCTACACCTTC. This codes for CASSLALQGNYGYTF.

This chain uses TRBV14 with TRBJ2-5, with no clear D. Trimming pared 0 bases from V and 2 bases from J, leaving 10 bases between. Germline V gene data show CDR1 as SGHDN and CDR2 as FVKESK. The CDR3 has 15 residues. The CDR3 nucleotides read TGTGCCAGCAGCCAAGATGTTGGACCTCAAGAGACCCAGTACTTC. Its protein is CASSQDVGPQETQYF.

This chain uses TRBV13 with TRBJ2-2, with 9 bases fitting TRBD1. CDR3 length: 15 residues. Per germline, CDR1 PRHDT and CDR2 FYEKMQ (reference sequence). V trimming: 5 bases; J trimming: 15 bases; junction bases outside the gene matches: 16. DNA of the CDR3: TGTGCCAGCAGCCCCGGAACAGGGGGCGGCGGGGCAGTGTTTTTT. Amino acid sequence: CASSPGTGGGGAVFF.

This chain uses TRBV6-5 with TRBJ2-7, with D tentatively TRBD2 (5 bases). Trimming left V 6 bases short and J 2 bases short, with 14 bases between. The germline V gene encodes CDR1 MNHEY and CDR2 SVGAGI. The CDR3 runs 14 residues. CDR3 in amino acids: CASRSRQTTYEQYF. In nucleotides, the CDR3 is TGTGCCAGCAGATCCCGGCAGACTACCTACGAGCAGTACTTC.

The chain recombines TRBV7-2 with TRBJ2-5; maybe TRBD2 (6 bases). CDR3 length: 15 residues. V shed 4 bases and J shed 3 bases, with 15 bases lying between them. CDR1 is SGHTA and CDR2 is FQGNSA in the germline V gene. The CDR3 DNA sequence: TGTGCCAGCAGCTCAGCCGGGACTGTAAAAGAGACCCAGTACTTC. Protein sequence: CASSSAGTVKETQYF.

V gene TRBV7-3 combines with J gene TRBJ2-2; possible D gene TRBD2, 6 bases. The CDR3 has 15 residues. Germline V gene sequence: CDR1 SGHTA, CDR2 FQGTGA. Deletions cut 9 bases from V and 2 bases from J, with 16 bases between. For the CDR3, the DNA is TGTGCCAGTCGAGGTCCCGGGACTAACACCGGGGAGCTGTTTTTT. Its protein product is CASRGPGTNTGELFF.

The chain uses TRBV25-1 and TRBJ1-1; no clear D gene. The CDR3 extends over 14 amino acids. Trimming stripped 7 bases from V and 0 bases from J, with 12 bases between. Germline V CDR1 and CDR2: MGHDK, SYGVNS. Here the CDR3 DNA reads TGTGCCAGCACCCCCCCACACCTGAACACTGAAGCTTTCTTT. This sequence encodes CASTPPHLNTEAFF.

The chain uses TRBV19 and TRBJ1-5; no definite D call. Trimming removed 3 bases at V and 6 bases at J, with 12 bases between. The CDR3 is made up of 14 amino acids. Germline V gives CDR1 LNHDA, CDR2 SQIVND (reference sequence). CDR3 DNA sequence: TGTGCCAGTAGTATCGAGGGTAACAGTCAGCCCCAGCATTTT. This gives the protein CASSIEGNSQPQHF.

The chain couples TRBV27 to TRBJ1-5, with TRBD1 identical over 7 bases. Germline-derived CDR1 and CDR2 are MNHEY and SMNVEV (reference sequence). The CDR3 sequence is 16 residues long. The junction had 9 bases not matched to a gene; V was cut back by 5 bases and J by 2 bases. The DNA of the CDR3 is TGTGCCAGCAGTCCGCAGGGGGGACACGGCAATCAGCCCCAGCATTTT. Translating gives CASSPQGGHGNQPQHF.

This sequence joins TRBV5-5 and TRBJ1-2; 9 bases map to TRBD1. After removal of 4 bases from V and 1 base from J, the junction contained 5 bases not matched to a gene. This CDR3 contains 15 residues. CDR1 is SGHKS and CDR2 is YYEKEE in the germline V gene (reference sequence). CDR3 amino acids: CASSVNRGHNYGYTF. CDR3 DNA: TGTGCCAGCAGCGTGAACAGGGGGCATAACTATGGCTACACCTTC.

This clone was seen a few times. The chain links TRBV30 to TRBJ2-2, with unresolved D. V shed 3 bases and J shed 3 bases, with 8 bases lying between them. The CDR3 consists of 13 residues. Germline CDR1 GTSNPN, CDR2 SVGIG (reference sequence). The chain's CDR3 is CAWSTSHTGELFF. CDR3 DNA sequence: TGTGCCTGGAGCACCAGTCACACCGGGGAGCTGTTTTTT.

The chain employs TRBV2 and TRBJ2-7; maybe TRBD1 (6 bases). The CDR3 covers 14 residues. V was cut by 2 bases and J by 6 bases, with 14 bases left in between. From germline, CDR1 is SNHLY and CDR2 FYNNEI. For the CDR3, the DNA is TGTGCCAGCAGTGAATCCAGGGGATACCTCGAGCAGTACTTC. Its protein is CASSESRGYLEQYF.

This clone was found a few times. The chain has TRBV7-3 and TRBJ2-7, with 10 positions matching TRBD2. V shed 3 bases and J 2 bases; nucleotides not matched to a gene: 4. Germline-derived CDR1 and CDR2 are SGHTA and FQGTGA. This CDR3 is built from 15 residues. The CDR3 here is CASSFKAGGPYEQYF. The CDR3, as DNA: TGTGCCAGCAGCTTTAAAGCGGGAGGGCCCTACGAGCAGTACTTC. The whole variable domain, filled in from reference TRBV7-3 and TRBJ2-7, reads GAGVSQTPSNKVTEKGKYVELRCDPISGHTALYWYRQSLGQGPEFLIYFQGTGAADDSGLPNDRFFAVRPEGSVSTLKIQRTERGDSAVYLCASSFKAGGPYEQYFGPGTRLTVT.

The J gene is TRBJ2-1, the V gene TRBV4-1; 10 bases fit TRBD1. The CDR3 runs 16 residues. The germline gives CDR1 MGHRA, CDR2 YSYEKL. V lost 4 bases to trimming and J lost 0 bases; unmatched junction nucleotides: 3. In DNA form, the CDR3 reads TGCGCCAGCAGCCCTAGACAGGGGGCCTCCTACAATGAGCAGTTCTTC. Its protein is CASSPRQGASYNEQFF.

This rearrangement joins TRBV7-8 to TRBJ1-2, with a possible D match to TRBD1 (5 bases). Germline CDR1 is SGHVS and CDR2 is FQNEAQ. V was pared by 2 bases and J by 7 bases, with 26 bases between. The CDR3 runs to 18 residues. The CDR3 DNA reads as TGTGCCAGCAGCTTAAGTTTCCCCCAACAGGCCCCTCCTGCTGGCTACACCTTC. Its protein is CASSLSFPQQAPPAGYTF.

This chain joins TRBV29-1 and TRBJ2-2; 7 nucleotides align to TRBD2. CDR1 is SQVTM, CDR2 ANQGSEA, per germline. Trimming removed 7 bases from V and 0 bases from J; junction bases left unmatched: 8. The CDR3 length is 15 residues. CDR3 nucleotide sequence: TGCAGCGCTTCTAGCGGAGGGGCGAACACCGGGGAGCTGTTTTTT. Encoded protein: CSASSGGANTGELFF.

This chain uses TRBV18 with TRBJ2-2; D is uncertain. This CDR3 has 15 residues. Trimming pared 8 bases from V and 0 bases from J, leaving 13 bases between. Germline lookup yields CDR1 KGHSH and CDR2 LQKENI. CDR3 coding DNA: TGTGCCAGCCCCCGGACGGACGCGAACACCGGGGAGCTGTTTTTT. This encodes CASPRTDANTGELFF.

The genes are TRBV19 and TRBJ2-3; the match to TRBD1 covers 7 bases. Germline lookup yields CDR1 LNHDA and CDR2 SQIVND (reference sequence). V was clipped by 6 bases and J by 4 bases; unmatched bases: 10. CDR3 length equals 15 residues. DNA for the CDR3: TGTGCCAGTAGCCTACAGGGGAGCCGAGCAGATACGCAGTATTTT. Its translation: CASSLQGSRADTQYF. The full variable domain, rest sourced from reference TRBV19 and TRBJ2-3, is DGGITQSPKYLFRKEGQNVTLSCEQNLNHDAMYWYRQDPGQGLRLIYYSQIVNDFQKGDIAEGYSVSREKKESFPLTVTSAQKNPTAFYLCASSLQGSRADTQYFGPGTRLTVL.

The chain's CDR3 is CASSFTGAVGEQYF. Here the CDR3 DNA reads TGTGCCAGCAGCTTTACTGGGGCTGTTGGCGAGCAGTACTTC. This chain connects TRBV5-6 to TRBJ2-7, with D maybe TRBD1 (5 bases). Germline loops: CDR1 SGHDT, CDR2 YYEEEE. The CDR3 spans 14 residues. V was pared by 2 bases and J by 6 bases, with 15 bases between. Together with reference TRBV5-6 and TRBJ2-7, the CDR3 gives the full variable domain: DAGVTQSPTHLIKTRGQQVTLRCSPKSGHDTVSWYQQALGQGPQFIFQYYEEEERQRGNFPDRFSGHQFPNYSSELNVNALLLGDSALYLCASSFTGAVGEQYFGPGTRLTVT.